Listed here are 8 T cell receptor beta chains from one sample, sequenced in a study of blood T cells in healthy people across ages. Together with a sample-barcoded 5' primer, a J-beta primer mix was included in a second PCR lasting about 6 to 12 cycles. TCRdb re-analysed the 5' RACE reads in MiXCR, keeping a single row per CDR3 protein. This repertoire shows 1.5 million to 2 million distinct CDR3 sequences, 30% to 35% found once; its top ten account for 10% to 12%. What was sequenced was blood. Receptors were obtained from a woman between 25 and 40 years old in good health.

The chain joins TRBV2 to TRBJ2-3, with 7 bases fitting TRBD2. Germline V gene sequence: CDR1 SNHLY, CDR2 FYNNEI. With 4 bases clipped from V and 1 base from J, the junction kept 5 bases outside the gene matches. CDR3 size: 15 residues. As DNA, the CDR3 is TGTGCCAGCAGTGGGCAGCTAGCGGGCACAGATACGCAGTATTTT. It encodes CASSGQLAGTDTQYF.

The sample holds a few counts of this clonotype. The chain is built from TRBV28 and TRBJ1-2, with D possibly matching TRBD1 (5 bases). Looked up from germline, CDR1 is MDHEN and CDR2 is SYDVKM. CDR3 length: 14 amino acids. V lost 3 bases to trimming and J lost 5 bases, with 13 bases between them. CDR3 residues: CASSFFGTPYGYTF. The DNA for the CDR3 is TGTGCCAGCAGTTTTTTTGGGACGCCGTATGGCTACACCTTC.

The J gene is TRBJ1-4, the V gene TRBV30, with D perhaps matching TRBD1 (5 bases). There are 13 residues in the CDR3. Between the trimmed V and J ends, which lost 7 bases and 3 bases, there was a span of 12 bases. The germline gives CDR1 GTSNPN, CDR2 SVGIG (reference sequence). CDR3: CALNRDSNEKLFF. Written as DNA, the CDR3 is TGTGCCTTAAACCGGGACTCTAATGAAAAACTGTTTTTT.

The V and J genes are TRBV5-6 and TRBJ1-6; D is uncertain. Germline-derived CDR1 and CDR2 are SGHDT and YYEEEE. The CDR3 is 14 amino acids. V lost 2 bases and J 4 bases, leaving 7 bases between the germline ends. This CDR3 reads CASSFNGYNSPLHF. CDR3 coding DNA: TGTGCCAGCAGCTTTAACGGGTATAATTCACCCCTCCACTTT.

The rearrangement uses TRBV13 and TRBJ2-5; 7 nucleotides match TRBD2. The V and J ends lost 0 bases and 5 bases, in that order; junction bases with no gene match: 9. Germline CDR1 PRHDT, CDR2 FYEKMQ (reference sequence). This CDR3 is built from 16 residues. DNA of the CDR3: TGTGCCAGCAGCTTAGGGAACGCGGGGGTCCGGGAGACCCAGTACTTC. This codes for CASSLGNAGVRETQYF.

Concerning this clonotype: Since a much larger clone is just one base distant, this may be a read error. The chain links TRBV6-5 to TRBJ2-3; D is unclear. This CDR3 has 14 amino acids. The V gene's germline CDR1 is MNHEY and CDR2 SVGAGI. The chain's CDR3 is CASSYSRSTDRQYF. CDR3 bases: TGTGCCAGCAGTTACTCGAGATCAACAGATAGGCAGTATTTT.

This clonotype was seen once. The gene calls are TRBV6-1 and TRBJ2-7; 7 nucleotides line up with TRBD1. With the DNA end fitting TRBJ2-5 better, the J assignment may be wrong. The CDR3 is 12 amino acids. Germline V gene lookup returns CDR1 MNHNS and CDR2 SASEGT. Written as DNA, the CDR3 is TGTGCCATCTCTCAACAGGGGGAGACCCAGTACTTC. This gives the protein CAISQQGETQYF.

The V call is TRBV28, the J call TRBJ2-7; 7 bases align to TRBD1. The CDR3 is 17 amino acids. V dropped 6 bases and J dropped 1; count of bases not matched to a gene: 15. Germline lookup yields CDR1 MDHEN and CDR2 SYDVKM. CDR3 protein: CASRRGQGNFKSYEQYF. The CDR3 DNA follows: TGTGCCAGCAGAAGGGGGCAGGGAAATTTTAAGTCCTACGAGCAGTACTTC.